This passage covers 5 T cell receptor beta chains from one sample sequenced in a study of T cells after yellow fever vaccination. A single record per CDR3 protein comes from TCRdb applying MiXCR to the 5' RACE reads. Of a few hundred thousand distinct CDR3 sequences listed, 6.8% are singletons. The sequencing here drew on PBMCs, taken roughly seven weeks after the first yellow fever vaccination. The source of these receptors is a man younger than 35 who received the YFV17D yellow fever vaccine.

The gene calls are TRBV7-9 and TRBJ2-5, with D possibly being TRBD2 (5 bases). V lost 5 bases, J lost 5 bases, and 15 bases lay in between. Germline assignment: CDR1 SEHNR and CDR2 FQNEAQ (reference sequence). This CDR3 has 14 amino acids. CDR3 residues: CASSLRSLAETQYF. The CDR3 nucleotides read TGTGCCAGCAGCCTACGCAGTTTAGCGGAGACCCAGTACTTC.

This clonotype appeared a few times. The chain is built from TRBV14 and TRBJ2-3, with a possible D match to TRBD2 (6 bases). Germline CDR1 and CDR2: SGHDN and FVKESK. There are 19 residues in the CDR3. Trimming pared 0 bases from V and 0 bases from J, leaving 19 bases between. The CDR3 sequence is CASSQDYAGNGYSTDTQYF. CDR3 DNA: TGTGCCAGCAGCCAAGATTATGCGGGGAACGGTTATAGCACAGATACGCAGTATTTT.

This clonotype has at least ten counts. The CDR3 reads CASSQVAGGFTDTQYF. CDR3 nucleotide sequence: TGTGCCAGCAGCCAAGTAGCGGGGGGGTTCACAGATACGCAGTATTTT. This sequence joins TRBV14 and TRBJ2-3; 11 nucleotides align to TRBD2. The CDR3 loop spans 16 amino acids. Germline CDR1 reads SGHDN; CDR2 reads FVKESK. V lost 1 base to trimming and J lost 2 bases; unmatched junction nucleotides: 2.

In this sample, this clonotype turned up a few times. V is TRBV29-1 and J is TRBJ1-4; perhaps TRBD1 as D (6 bases). Trimming removed 6 bases at V and 7 bases at J, with 15 bases between. The CDR3 totals 13 residues. Germline assignment: CDR1 SQVTM and CDR2 ANQGSEA. The CDR3 region has the DNA TGCAGCGTCGAGAGGGGGGGGGGTGAAAAACTGTTTTTT. It is translated as CSVERGGGEKLFF.

This clonotype was recorded a few times. The chain joins TRBV9 to TRBJ2-7, with 8 positions matching TRBD2. The trim removed 2 bases at V and 1 base at J, leaving 2 bases unmatched. The CDR3 totals 14 residues. Per germline, CDR1 SGDLS and CDR2 YYNGEE. Written as DNA, the CDR3 is TGTGCCAGCAGCGTGACTAGCGTGTCCTACGAGCAGTACTTC. Encoded protein: CASSVTSVSYEQYF.